What follows are 7 T cell receptor beta chains derived from one specimen sequenced in a study of T cell repertoires in cytomegalovirus infection. One entry per CDR3 protein results from TCRdb running MiXCR on the reads. The table shows about 770,000 distinct CDR3 sequences, with around 29% occurring only once. Their cognate antigens are unknown. The specimen comprised cultured CD8+ T cells from PBMCs, sampled from culture after CMV antigen stimulation. Every receptor here comes from a human donor in good health (CMV status not recorded). Some clones in this sample may be carry-over from other donors' samples.

The gene calls are TRBV27 and TRBJ2-1, with D hard to call. Trimming took off 5 bases at V and 6 bases at J, with 14 bases between the two ends. The germline gives CDR1 MNHEY, CDR2 SMNVEV (reference sequence). The CDR3 contains 14 residues. The chain's CDR3 is CASSPQLVFNEQFF. The DNA of the CDR3 is TGTGCCAGCAGTCCCCAGTTGGTTTTCAATGAGCAGTTCTTC.

The chain recombines TRBV18 with TRBJ1-2; a weak D match, TRBD1 (6 bases). CDR3 length: 16 residues. With 6 bases removed from V and 5 bases from J, the gap between germline ends came to 22 bases. CDR1 is KGHSH, CDR2 LQKENI, per germline. The DNA of the CDR3 is TGTGCCAGCTCCCCCGTTGGAGGGGGTGGATCTTATGGCTACACCTTC. As protein: CASSPVGGGGSYGYTF.

The V gene is TRBV15, the J gene TRBJ2-7; TRBD2 aligns across 9 bases. The CDR3 totals 15 residues. Unmatched junction bases numbered 5, after V lost 5 bases and J lost 0 bases. The germline CDR1 and CDR2 sequences are LNHNV and YYDKDF (reference sequence). In nucleotides, the CDR3 is TGTGCCACCAGCCTCTATAGCGGGAGCTCCTACGAGCAGTACGTC. Amino acid sequence: CATSLYSGSSYEQYV.

This clonotype has only a few counts. The chain is built from TRBV27 and TRBJ2-3; D is tentatively TRBD1 or TRBD2 (5 bases each). Trimming took off 7 bases at V and 1 base at J, with 12 bases between the two ends. This CDR3 has 14 amino acids. The V gene's germline CDR1 is MNHEY and CDR2 SMNVEV (reference sequence). The CDR3 nucleotides read TGTGCCAGCAATATTCGGGGCCGCACAGATACGCAGTATTTT. This encodes CASNIRGRTDTQYF.

The rearrangement joins TRBV6-6 to TRBJ2-7, with a tentative D call TRBD1 (5 bases). The CDR3 spans 14 residues. Germline V gene data show CDR1 as MNHNY and CDR2 as SVGAGI (reference sequence). Trimming took off 5 bases at V and 7 bases at J, with 18 bases between the two ends. The CDR3 DNA sequence: TGTGCCAGCAGTCCTAGGGGCCCCATGATGGAGCAGTACGTC. Translated: CASSPRGPMMEQYV.

The chain is built from TRBV20-1 and TRBJ2-1; perhaps TRBD1 as D (5 bases). Germline lookup yields CDR1 DFQATT and CDR2 SNEGSKA (reference sequence). V was pared by 0 bases and J by 0 bases, with 9 bases between. The CDR3 spans 15 residues. The CDR3 loop is CSARDLTASYNEQFF. The CDR3 DNA reads as TGCAGTGCTAGAGATTTGACAGCCTCCTACAATGAGCAGTTCTTC.

The genes are TRBV28 and TRBJ1-5, with no clear D. There are 12 residues in the CDR3. Germline values: CDR1 MDHEN, CDR2 SYDVKM. V was cut by 2 bases and J by 7 bases, with 6 bases left in between. CDR3 coding DNA: TGTGCCAGCAGTTTAATGACACAGCCCCAGCATTTT. Protein: CASSLMTQPQHF.